The source of this T cell receptor beta chain is a study of blood T cell repertoires in COVID-19. At the level of the study: In each case, the material was cDNA or gDNA derived from T cells, B-cell-depleted T cells, or PBMCs.

This clone was seen a handful of times. In the original workflow: Cell counts per sample came from amplifying reference gene primers. Clones were sequenced by immunoSEQ multiplex PCR, and TCRdb holds only the in-frame ones, with some missing. The DNA gave D and trimming, while V, J and clone size come from that table. Of about 140,000 clones listed, roughly 80% are singletons. The CDR3 consists of 15 residues. After removal of 4 bases from V and 1 base from J, the junction contained 4 bases not matched to a gene. Germline CDR1 is MGHRA and CDR2 is YSYEKL. Material for sequencing was peripheral blood. This rearrangement joins TRBV4-1 to TRBJ1-1; 9 bases map to TRBD1. This receptor was obtained from a human donor in a cohort sampled during active COVID-19. DNA for the CDR3: TGCGCCAGCAGCCGAGGGGACAGGGCGAACACTGAAGCTTTCTTT. Translation: CASSRGDRANTEAFF.